Listed below are T cell receptor beta chains from one sample, sequenced in a study of CD8 T cells in ankylosing spondylitis. TCRdb reanalysed the 5' RACE reads using MiXCR and keeps one entry per CDR3 protein. Of roughly 150,000 distinct CDR3 sequences listed, around 6.6% are singletons. Sequencing was done on a sample of blood, either unsorted or a sorted T cell fraction (not recorded which). Receptors originate from a female donor with ankylosing spondylitis or in good health (not recorded which). CDR3s include the opening cysteine and the closing phenylalanine or tryptophan. D genes are given only for firm matches. Clone size is given for some rows only: seen once, a few or many times, or a class if the clone is expanded.

J: TRBJ1-1; D: -; size: -; V: TRBV28; DNA: TGTGCCAGCAGGTTGGGGGGCGGGGGCACTGAAGCTTTCTTT; CDR3: CASRLGGGGTEAFF
J: TRBJ1-1; D: -; size: many; V: TRBV7-2; DNA: TGTGCCAGCAGCTTAGGGTTGTTGGGCATGAACACTGAAGCTTTCTTT; CDR3: CASSLGLLGMNTEAFF
J: TRBJ2-5; D: -; size: many; V: TRBV2; DNA: TGTGCCAGCAGTGAAATGAGGAGCGCAAAGACCCAGTACTTC; CDR3: CASSEMRSAKTQYF
J: TRBJ1-2; D: -; size: few; V: TRBV7-2; DNA: TGTGCCAGCAGCTTAGGGCCACCCGTAGGCTATGGCTACACCTTC; CDR3: CASSLGPPVGYGYTF
J: TRBJ1-2; D: -; size: few; V: TRBV21-1; DNA: TGTGCCAGCAGCAAACCCCAACGGACAGGCGCCTATGGCTACACCTTC; CDR3: CASSKPQRTGAYGYTF
J: TRBJ1-1; D: -; size: -; V: TRBV6-1; DNA: TGTGCCAGCACCAGAACGGGGGAGGGCACTGAAGCTTTCTTT; CDR3: CASTRTGEGTEAFF
J: TRBJ1-5; D: -; size: many; V: TRBV30; DNA: TGTGCCTGGAATCCGGAATTGAATCAGCCCCAGCATTTT; CDR3: CAWNPELNQPQHF
J: TRBJ1-4; D: TRBD1; size: few; V: TRBV12-3/TRBV12-4; DNA: TGTGCCAGCCGAGGGACAGACAATGAAAAACTGTTTTTT; CDR3: CASRGTDNEKLFF
J: TRBJ2-2; D: TRBD2; size: few; V: TRBV7-9; DNA: TGTGCCAGCAGCGGGCGGAAGCGGGGAAACACCGGGGAGCTGTTTTTT; CDR3: CASSGRKRGNTGELFF
J: TRBJ1-1; D: -; size: -; V: TRBV27; DNA: TGTGCCAGCAGTTCAGGAGCAGTGAACACTGTAGCTTTCTTT; CDR3: CASSSGAVNTVAFF
J: TRBJ2-7; D: -; size: many; V: TRBV28; DNA: TGTGCCAGCAGTCCTGGGGACTTCTACGAGCAGTACTTC; CDR3: CASSPGDFYEQYF
J: TRBJ2-1; D: TRBD1; size: -; V: TRBV23-1; DNA: TGCGCCAGCAGTCCTCAGTCTGGACAGGGCCGCAATGAGCAGTTCTTC; CDR3: CASSPQSGQGRNEQFF
J: TRBJ2-3; D: -; size: many; V: TRBV5-5; DNA: TGTGCCAGCAGCTCCCGGACCAGCACAGATACGCAGTATTTT; CDR3: CASSSRTSTDTQYF
J: TRBJ1-5; D: -; size: many; V: TRBV3-1; DNA: TGTGCCAGCAGCCAACCTCGCCTCGAAGGGGGCAATCAGCCCCAGCATTTT; CDR3: CASSQPRLEGGNQPQHF
J: TRBJ1-2; D: TRBD1; size: many; V: TRBV5-1; DNA: TGCGCCAGCAGCTTGGCCGGGACAGTGGACTATGGCTACACCTTC; CDR3: CASSLAGTVDYGYTF
J: TRBJ1-1; D: -; size: -; V: TRBV6-5; DNA: TGTGCCAGCAGTTACAGGGGGGGAGCTTTCTTT; CDR3: CASSYRGGAFF
J: TRBJ1-1; D: -; size: many; V: TRBV7-2; DNA: TGTGCCAGCAGCTTAGCGCGTCCGGGACCTAACACTGAAGCTTTCTTT; CDR3: CASSLARPGPNTEAFF
J: TRBJ1-6; D: -; size: many; V: TRBV15; DNA: TGTGCCACCAGCAGAGACGGGAGTAATTCACCCCTCCACTTT; CDR3: CATSRDGSNSPLHF
J: TRBJ2-2; D: TRBD2; size: many; V: TRBV4-3; DNA: TGCGCCAGCAGCCAAGAACCGGCGGGGGTAGACACCGGGGAGCTGTTTTTT; CDR3: CASSQEPAGVDTGELFF
J: TRBJ2-7; D: -; size: many; V: TRBV5-1; DNA: TGCGCCAGCAGCTTGGTTAACAGGCCCTCCTACGAGCAGTACTTC; CDR3: CASSLVNRPSYEQYF
J: TRBJ2-2; D: -; size: few; V: TRBV7-9; DNA: TGTGCCAGCTCGTGGTCAGGGGCGATACAGAACACCGGGGAGCTGTTTTTT; CDR3: CASSWSGAIQNTGELFF
J: TRBJ1-4; D: -; size: many; V: TRBV20-1; DNA: TGCAGTGCTAGAGATCTGAAGACGGCGAATAATGAAAAACTGTTTTTT; CDR3: CSARDLKTANNEKLFF
J: TRBJ2-1; D: TRBD1; size: many; V: TRBV6-1; DNA: TGTGCCAGCAGGCAGGGACAGGGGAACAATGAGCAGTTCTTC; CDR3: CASRQGQGNNEQFF
J: TRBJ2-3; D: -; size: many; V: TRBV24-1; DNA: TGTGCCACCCGTGCATGGGGGAGTAGCACAGATACGCAGTATTTT; CDR3: CATRAWGSSTDTQYF
J: TRBJ1-4; D: TRBD1; size: many; V: TRBV28; DNA: TGTGCCAGCAAGACAGGGAAAGAAAAACTGTTTTTT; CDR3: CASKTGKEKLFF
J: TRBJ2-2; D: -; size: many; V: TRBV5-1; DNA: TGCGCCAGCAGGGGACTCCTAACGAACACCGGGGAGCTGTTTTTT; CDR3: CASRGLLTNTGELFF
J: TRBJ1-1; D: -; size: many; V: TRBV5-1; DNA: TGCGCCAGCAGCTTGTCAGCTCTGAACACTGAAGCTTTCTTT; CDR3: CASSLSALNTEAFF
J: TRBJ2-5; D: -; size: many; V: TRBV6-5; DNA: TGTGCCAGCAGTTACTCGATCCAGCAATCGGAGACCCAGTACTTC; CDR3: CASSYSIQQSETQYF
J: TRBJ1-1; D: TRBD1; size: few; V: TRBV6-5; DNA: TGTGCCAGCAGCCCCCCGGGACAGGGGGCTGAAGCTTTCTTT; CDR3: CASSPPGQGAEAFF
J: TRBJ2-3; D: TRBD2; size: many; V: TRBV7-2; DNA: TGTGCCAGCAGCCGTGGACTAGACTCAGATACGCAGTATTTT; CDR3: CASSRGLDSDTQYF
J: TRBJ2-1; D: TRBD2; size: many; V: TRBV14; DNA: TGTGCCAGCAGCCAAGAATTGACGGGACTAGCGGGGGGGAGCTCCTACAATGAGCAGTTCTTC; CDR3: CASSQELTGLAGGSSYNEQFF
J: TRBJ2-3; D: -; size: many; V: TRBV4-1; DNA: TGCGCCAGCAGCCTCCGGCCAGATTGGCAGTATTTT; CDR3: CASSLRPDWQYF
J: TRBJ1-4; D: -; size: many; V: TRBV20-1; DNA: TGCAGTGCCCCCTCTGGAGGCAATGAAAAACTGTTTTTT; CDR3: CSAPSGGNEKLFF